This T cell receptor (beta chain) was profiled in a study of blood T cell repertoires in COVID-19. Study information: Specimens from acute and convalescent COVID-19 originated in the United States, Italy and Spain. PBMCs, B-cell-depleted T cells, or T cells were the source of the cDNA or gDNA that made up the material.

After removal of 0 bases from V and 2 bases from J, the junction contained 1 base not matched to a gene. The germline CDR1 and CDR2 sequences are SGDLS and YYNGEE. CDR3 length: 16 residues. Authors' processing steps: From reference gene primer amplification, estimates of nucleated cell counts were derived. Repertoires were generated with immunoSEQ multiplex PCR, while TCRdb's copy carries only in-frame clones and drops some. The D gene and trimming were derived from the DNA, and the V and J assignments and clone size from that table. The sample has around 250,000 clones, roughly 86% seen once. The sequence came from a human donor in a cohort sampled during active COVID-19. The specimen sequenced was peripheral blood. V usage is TRBV9 and J usage is TRBJ2-4; TRBD2 agrees at 11 bases. DNA for the CDR3: TGTGCCAGCAGCGTAGCTAGCGGGGGGACCAAAAACATTCAGTACTTC. This encodes CASSVASGGTKNIQYF.